These 4 T cell receptor beta chains originate from one sample sequenced in a study of OX40 agonist ivuxolimab in advanced cancers. Sequencing was performed with immunoSEQ multiplex PCR; in TCRdb, only in-frame clones are kept and a portion is missing. The sample yields 77,000 or so clones, approximately 86% seen once. The source was CD4+ or CD8+ T cells sorted from blood, collected in a trial of the OX40 agonist ivuxolimab. The receptors were sampled from an adult with an advanced solid tumor such as melanoma, head and neck, liver or kidney cancer.

The chain has TRBV5-6 and TRBJ2-3; D perhaps matches TRBD2 (6 bases). This CDR3 comprises 16 residues. The V end lost 4 bases, the J end lost 3 bases, and 18 bases lay between the germline ends. Germline V gives CDR1 SGHDT, CDR2 YYEEEE. CDR3 sequence reads: CASSIEQGGRTDTQYF. Written as DNA, the CDR3 is TGTGCCAGCAGCATTGAGCAGGGTGGGAGGACAGATACGCAGTATTTT.

The CDR3 nucleotides are TGCGCCAGCAGCCGGATGGTCGCGGCCTCCTATAATTCACCCCTCCACTTT. Translated: CASSRMVAASYNSPLHF. This sequence joins TRBV4-3 and TRBJ1-6, with D unclear. V gave up 4 bases and J gave up 0 bases, with 13 bases separating them. Germline CDR1 reads LGHNA; CDR2 reads YSLEER. The CDR3 consists of 17 residues.

The V and J genes are TRBV10-3 and TRBJ2-2; 10 bases align to TRBD2. J lost 6 bases, V lost 4 bases, and 2 bases had no gene match. Germline-derived CDR1 and CDR2 are ENHRY and SYGVKD. The CDR3 spans 14 residues. The CDR3 bases are TGTGCCATCAGTGTTCTAGCGGGAGCCGGGGAGCTGTTTTTT. It is translated as CAISVLAGAGELFF.

The chain recombines TRBV19 with TRBJ1-1, with D uncertain. There are 15 residues in the CDR3. The germline V and J ends were trimmed by 1 base and 0 bases, with 9 bases remaining between them. The V gene's germline CDR1 is LNHDA and CDR2 SQIVND (reference sequence). DNA for the CDR3: TGTGCCAGTAGTATAGGGAGCATCATGAACACTGAAGCTTTCTTT. Protein sequence: CASSIGSIMNTEAFF.